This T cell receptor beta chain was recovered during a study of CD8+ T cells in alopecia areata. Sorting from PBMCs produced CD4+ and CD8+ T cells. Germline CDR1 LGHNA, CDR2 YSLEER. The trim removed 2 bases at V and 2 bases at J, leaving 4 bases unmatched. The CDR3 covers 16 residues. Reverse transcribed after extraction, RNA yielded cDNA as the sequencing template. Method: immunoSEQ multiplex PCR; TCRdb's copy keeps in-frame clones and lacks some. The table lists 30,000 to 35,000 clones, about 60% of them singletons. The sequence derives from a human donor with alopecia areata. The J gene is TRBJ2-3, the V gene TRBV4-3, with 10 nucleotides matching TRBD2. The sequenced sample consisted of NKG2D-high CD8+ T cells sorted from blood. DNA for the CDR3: TGCGCCAGCAGCCAACTACTAGCGGGGACCACAGATACGCAGTATTTT. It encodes CASSQLLAGTTDTQYF.